This TCR beta chain is drawn from a study of T cells after yellow fever vaccination. One entry per CDR3 protein results from TCRdb running MiXCR on the 5' RACE reads. The profile covers 500,000 to 650,000 distinct CDR3 sequences, with around an eighth appearing a single time and about 16% taken by the ten largest. The length of the CDR3 is 16 residues. Per the germline V gene, CDR1 is SGHRS and CDR2 is YFSETQ. V gave up 4 bases and J gave up 0 bases, with 16 bases separating them. The input for sequencing was PBMCs, taken on the day of the yellow fever booster vaccination. The clonotype originates from a man younger than 45 who received the YFV17D yellow fever vaccine. This sequence joins TRBV5-1 and TRBJ1-1; no clear D. DNA of the CDR3: TGCGCCAGCAGCCCGACCCTGATTGTTATGAACACTGAAGCTTTCTTT. Its translation: CASSPTLIVMNTEAFF.